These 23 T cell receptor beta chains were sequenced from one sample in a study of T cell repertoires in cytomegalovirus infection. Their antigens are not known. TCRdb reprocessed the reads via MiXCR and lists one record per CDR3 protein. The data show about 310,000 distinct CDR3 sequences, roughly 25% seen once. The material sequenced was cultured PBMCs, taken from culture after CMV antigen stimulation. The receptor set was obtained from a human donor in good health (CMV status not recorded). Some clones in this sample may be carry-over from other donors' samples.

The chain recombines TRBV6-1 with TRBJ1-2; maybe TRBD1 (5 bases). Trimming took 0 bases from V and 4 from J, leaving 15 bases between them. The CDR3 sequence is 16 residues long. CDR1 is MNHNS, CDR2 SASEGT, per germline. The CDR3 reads CASSEAPTQGGYGYTF. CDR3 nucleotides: TGTGCCAGCAGTGAAGCTCCAACGCAGGGCGGCTATGGCTACACCTTC.

CDR3 amino acids: CASSFLANTGELFF. DNA of the CDR3: TGTGCCAGCAGTTTTCTAGCGAACACCGGGGAGCTGTTTTTT. The chain employs TRBV6-5 and TRBJ2-2; D gene ambiguous. There are 14 residues in the CDR3. Between the trimmed V and J ends, which lost 4 bases and 0 bases, there was a span of 6 bases. The germline V gene has CDR1 MNHEY and CDR2 SVGAGI.

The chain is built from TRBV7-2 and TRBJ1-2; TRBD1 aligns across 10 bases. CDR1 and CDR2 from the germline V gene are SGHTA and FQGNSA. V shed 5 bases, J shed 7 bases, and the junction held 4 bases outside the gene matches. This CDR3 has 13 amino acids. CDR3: CASSTRDRGGYTF. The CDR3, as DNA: TGTGCCAGCAGCACAAGGGACAGGGGTGGCTACACCTTC.

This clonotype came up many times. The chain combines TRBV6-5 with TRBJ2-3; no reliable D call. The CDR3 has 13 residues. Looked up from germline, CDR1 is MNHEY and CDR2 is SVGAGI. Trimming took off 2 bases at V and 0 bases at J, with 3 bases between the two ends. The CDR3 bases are TGTGCCAGCAGTTACGGGAGCACAGATACGCAGTATTTT. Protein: CASSYGSTDTQYF.

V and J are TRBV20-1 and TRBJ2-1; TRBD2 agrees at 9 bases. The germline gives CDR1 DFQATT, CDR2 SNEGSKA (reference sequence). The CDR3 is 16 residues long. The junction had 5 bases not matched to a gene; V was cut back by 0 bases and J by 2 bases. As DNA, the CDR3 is TGCAGTGCTAGAGATCCGACTAGCGGTCCCTACAATGAGCAGTTCTTC. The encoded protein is CSARDPTSGPYNEQFF.

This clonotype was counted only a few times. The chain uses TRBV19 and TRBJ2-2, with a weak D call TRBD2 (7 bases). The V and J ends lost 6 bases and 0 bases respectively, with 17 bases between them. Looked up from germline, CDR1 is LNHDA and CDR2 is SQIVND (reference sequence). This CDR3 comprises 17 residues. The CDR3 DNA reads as TGTGCCAGTAGGATGGCCGGGGGGCGCTCGAACACCGGGGAGCTGTTTTTT. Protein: CASRMAGGRSNTGELFF.

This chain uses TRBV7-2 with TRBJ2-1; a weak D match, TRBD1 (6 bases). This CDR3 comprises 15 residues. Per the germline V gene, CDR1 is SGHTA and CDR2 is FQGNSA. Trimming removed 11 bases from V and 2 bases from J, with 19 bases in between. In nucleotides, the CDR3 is TGTGCCCACTACCTGAGGGGGAGCGCCTACAATGAGCAGTTCTTC. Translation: CAHYLRGSAYNEQFF.

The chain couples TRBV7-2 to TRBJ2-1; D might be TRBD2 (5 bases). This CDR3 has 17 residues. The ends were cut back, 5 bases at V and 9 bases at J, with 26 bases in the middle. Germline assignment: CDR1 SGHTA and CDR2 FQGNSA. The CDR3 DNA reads TGTGCCAGCAGCAGACCCCATGTGGGAGCTCAAAGCGGTGAGCAGTTCTTC. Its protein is CASSRPHVGAQSGEQFF.

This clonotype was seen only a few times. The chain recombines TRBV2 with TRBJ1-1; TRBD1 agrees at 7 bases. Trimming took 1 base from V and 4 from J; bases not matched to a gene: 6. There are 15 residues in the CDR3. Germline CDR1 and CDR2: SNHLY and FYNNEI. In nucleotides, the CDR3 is TGTGCCAGCAGTGAAGGCCCCAGGGGGAGCACTGAAGCTTTCTTT. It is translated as CASSEGPRGSTEAFF.

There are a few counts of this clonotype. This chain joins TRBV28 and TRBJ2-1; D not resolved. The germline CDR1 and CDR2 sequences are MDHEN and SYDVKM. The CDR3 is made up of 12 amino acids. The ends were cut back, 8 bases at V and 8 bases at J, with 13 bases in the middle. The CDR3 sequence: CASETSLDEQFF. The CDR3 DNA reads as TGTGCCAGCGAGACAAGTTTAGATGAGCAGTTCTTC.

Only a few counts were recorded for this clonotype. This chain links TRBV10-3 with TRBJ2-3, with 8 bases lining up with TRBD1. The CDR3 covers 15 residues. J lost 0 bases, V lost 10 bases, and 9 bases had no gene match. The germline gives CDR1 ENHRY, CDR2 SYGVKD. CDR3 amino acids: CATMTGESSTDTQYF. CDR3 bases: TGTGCCACCATGACAGGGGAGTCTAGCACAGATACGCAGTATTTT.

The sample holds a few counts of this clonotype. The CDR3 sequence is CASSLAGQLNEQFF. The CDR3 DNA reads as TGTGCCAGCAGCTTAGCGGGACAGCTCAATGAGCAGTTCTTC. The chain employs TRBV11-2 and TRBJ2-1; TRBD1 matches at 7 bases. The trim removed 1 base at V and 6 bases at J, leaving 3 bases unmatched. This CDR3 has 14 amino acids. CDR1 SGHAT and CDR2 FQNNGV come from the germline V gene.

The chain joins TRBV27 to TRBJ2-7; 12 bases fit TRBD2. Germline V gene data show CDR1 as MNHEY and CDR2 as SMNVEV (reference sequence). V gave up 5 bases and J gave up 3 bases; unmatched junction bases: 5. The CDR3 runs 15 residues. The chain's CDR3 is CASSQRLAGVYEQYV. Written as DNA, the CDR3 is TGTGCCAGCAGTCAGAGACTAGCGGGAGTCTACGAGCAGTACGTC.

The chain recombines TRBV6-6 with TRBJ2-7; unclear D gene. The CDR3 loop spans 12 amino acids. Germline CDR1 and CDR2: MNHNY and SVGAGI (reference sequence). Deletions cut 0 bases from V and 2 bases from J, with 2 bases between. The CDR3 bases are TGTGCCAGCAGTTACTCAGCCTACGAGCAGTACGTC. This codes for CASSYSAYEQYV.

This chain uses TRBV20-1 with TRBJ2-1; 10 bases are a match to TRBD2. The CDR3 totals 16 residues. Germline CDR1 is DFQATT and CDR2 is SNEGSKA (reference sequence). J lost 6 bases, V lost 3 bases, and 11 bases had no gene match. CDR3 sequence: CSASSGGTRRGNEQFF. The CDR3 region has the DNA TGCAGTGCTAGTAGCGGGGGGACCAGAAGGGGCAATGAGCAGTTCTTC.

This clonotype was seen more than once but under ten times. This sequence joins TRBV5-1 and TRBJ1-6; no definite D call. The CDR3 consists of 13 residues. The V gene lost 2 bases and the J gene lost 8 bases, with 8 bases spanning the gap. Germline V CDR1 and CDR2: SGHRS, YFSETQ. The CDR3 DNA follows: TGCGCCAGCAGCTTCTCGCTATATTCACCCCTCCACTTT. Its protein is CASSFSLYSPLHF.

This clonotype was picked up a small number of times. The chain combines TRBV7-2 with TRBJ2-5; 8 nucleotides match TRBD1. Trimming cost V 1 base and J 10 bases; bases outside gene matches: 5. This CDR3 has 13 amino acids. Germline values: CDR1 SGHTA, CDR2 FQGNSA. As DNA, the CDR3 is TGTGCCAGCAGCTTAGTGTCAGGACAGGGCCAGTACTTC. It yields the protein CASSLVSGQGQYF. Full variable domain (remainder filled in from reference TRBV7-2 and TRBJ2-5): GAGVSQSPSNKVTEKGKDVELRCDPISGHTALYWYRQSLGQGLEFLIYFQGNSAPDKSGLPSDRFSAERTGGSVSTLTIQRTQQEDSAVYLCASSLVSGQGQYFGPGTRLLVL.

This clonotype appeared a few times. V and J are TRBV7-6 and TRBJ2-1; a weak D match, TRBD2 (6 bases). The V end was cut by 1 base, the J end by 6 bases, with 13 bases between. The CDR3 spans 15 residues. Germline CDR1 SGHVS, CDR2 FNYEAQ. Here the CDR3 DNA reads TGTGCCAGCAGCTTAGGTGCACTAGCCGCCAATGAGCAGTTCTTC. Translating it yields CASSLGALAANEQFF.

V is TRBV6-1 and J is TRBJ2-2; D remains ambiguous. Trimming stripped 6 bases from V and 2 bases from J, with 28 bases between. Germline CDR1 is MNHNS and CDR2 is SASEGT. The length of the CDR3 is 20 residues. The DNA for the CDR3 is TGTGCCAGCAGGAGAACCCTTCCAGGACGGACGACCTTTAACACCGGGGAGCTGTTTTTT. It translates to CASRRTLPGRTTFNTGELFF.

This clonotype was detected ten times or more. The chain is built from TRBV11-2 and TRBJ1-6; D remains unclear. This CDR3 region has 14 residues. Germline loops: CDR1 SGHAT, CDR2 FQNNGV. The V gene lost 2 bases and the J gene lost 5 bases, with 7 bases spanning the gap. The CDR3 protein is CASSLRVNNSPLHF. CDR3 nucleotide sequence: TGTGCCAGCAGCTTAAGAGTAAATAATTCACCCCTCCACTTT.

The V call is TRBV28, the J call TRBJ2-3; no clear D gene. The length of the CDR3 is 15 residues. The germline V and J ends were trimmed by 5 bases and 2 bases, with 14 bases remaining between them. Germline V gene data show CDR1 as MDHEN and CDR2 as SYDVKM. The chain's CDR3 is CASSTIRQPTDTQYF. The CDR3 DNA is TGTGCCAGCAGTACCATTCGGCAACCCACAGATACGCAGTATTTT.

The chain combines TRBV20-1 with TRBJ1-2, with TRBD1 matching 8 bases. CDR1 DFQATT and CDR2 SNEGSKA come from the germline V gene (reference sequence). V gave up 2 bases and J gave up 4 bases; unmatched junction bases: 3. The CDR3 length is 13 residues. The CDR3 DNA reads TGCAGTGCTAGACAGGGGGCGCGCTATGGCTACACCTTC. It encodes CSARQGARYGYTF.

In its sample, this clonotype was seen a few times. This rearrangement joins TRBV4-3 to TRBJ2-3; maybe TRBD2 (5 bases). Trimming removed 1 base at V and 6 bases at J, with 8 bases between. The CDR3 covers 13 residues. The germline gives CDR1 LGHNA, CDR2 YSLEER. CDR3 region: CASSQAGRDTQYF. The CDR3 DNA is TGCGCCAGCAGCCAAGCGGGAAGGGATACGCAGTATTTT.